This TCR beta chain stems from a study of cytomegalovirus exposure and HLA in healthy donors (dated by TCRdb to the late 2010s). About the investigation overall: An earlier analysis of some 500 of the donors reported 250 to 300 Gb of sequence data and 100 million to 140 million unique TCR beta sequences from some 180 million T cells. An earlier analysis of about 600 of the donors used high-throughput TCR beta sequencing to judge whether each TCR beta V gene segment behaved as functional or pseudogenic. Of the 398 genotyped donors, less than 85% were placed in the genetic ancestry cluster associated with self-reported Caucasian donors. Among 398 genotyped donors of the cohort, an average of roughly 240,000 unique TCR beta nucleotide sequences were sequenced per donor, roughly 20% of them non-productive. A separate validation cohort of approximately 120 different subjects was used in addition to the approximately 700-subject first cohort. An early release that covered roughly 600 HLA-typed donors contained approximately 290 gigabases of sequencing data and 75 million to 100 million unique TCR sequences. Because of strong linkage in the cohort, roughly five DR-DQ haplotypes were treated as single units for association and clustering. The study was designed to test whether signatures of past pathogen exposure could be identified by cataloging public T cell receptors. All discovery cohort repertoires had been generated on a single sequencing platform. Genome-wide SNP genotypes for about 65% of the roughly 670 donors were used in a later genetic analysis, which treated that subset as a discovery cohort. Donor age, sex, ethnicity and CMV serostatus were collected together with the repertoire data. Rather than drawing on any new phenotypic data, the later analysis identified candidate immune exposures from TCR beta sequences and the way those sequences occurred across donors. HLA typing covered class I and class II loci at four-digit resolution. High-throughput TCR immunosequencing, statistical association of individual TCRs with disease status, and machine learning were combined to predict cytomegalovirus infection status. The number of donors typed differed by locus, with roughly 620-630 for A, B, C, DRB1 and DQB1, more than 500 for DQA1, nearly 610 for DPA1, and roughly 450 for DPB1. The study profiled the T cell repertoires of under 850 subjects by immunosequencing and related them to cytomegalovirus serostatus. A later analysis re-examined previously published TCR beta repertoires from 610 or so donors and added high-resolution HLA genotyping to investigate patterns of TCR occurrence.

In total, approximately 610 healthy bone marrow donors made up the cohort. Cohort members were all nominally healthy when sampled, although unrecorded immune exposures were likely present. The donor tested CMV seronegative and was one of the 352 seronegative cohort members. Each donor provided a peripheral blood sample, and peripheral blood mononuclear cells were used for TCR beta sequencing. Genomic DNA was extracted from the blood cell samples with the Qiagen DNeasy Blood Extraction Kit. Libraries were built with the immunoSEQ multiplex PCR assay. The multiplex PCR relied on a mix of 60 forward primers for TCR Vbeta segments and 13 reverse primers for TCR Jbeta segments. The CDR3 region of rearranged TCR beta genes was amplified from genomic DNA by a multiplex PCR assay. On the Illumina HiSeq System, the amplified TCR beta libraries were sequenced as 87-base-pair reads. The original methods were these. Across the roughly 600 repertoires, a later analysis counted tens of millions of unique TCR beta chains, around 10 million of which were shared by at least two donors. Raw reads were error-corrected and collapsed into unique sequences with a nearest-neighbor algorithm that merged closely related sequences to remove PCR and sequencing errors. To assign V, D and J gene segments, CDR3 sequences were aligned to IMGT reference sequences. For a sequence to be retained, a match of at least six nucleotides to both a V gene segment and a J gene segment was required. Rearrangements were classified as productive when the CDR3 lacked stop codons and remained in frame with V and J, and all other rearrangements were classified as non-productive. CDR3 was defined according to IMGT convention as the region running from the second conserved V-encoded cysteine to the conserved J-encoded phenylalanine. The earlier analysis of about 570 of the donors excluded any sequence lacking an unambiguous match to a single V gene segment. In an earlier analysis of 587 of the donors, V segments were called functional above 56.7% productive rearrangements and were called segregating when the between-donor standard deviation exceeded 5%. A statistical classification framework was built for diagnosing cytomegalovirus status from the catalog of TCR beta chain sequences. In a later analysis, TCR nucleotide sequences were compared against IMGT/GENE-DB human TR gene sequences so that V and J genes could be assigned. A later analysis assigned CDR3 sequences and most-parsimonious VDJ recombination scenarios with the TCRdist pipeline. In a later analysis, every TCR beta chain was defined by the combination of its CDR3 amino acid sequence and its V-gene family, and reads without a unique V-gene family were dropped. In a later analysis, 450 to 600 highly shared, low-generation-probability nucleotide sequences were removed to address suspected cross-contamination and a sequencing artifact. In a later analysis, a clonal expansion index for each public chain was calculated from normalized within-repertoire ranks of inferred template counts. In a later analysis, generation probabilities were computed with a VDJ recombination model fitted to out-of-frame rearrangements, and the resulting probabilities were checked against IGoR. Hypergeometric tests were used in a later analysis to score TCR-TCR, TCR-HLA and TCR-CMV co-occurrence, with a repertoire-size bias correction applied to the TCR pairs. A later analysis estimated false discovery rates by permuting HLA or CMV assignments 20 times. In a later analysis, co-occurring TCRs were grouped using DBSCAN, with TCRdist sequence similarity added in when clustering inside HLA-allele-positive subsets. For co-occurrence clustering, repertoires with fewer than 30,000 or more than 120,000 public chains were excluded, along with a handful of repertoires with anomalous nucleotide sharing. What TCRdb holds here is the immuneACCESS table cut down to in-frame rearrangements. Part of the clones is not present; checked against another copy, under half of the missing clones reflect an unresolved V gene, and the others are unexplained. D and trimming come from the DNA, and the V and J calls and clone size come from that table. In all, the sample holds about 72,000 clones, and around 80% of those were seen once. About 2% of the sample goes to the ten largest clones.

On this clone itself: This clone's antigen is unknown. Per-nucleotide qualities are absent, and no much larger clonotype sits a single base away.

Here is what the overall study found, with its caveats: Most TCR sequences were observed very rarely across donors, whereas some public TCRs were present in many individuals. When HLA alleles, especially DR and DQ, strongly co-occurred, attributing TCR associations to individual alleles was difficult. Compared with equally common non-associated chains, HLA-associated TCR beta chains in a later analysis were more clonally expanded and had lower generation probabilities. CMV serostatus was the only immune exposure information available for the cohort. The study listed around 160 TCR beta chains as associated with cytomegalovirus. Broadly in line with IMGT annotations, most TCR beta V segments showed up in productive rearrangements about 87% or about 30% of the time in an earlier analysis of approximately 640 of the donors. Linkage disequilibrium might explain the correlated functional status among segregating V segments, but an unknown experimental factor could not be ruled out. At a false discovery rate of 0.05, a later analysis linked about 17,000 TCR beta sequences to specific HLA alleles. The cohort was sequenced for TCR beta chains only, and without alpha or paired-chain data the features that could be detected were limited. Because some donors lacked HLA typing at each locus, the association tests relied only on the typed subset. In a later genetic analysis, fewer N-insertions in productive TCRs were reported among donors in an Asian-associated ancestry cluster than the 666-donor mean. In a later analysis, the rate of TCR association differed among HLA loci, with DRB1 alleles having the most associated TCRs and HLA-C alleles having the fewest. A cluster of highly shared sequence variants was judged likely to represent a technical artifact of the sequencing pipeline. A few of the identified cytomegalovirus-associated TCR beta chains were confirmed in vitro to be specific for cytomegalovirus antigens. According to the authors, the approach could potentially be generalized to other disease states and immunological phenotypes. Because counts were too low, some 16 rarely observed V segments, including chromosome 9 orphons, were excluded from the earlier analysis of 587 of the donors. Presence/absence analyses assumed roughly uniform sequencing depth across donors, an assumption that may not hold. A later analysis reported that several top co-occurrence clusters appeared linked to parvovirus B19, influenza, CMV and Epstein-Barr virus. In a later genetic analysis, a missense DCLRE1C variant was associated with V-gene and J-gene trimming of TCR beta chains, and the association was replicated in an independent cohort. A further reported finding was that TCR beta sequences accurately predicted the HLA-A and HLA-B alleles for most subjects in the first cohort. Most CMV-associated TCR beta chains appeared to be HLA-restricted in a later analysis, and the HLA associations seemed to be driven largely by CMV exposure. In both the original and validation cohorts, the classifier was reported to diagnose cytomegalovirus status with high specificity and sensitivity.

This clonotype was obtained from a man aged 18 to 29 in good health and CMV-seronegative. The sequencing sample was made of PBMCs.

The nucleotide sequence is given as TGCGCCAGCAGCAAAGAGGGGCGTCGGGGAGGAGAGACCCAGTACTTC. Translated, this gives CASSKEGRRGGETQYF. The chain joins TRBV5-1 to TRBJ2-5; the best D guess is TRBD2, with 6 bases matching. As encoded in the germline V gene, CDR1 is SGHRS while CDR2 is YFSETQ. V is shortened by 4 bases, J by 4 bases, and the region joining them spans 20 bases. The CDR3 goes from the cysteine to the phenylalanine over 16 residues. Only CDR3 DNA is held: 48 bases, read in frame from base 1.